A single sample gave rise to the 27 T cell receptor beta chains below, sequenced in a study of identical twins. MiXCR, applied by TCRdb to the 5' RACE reads, yields one record per CDR3 protein. The table lists about 890,000 distinct CDR3 sequences, about 12% of them singletons. These data were likewise used in another study, on yellow fever vaccine responses in identical twins.

The sequenced sample was PBMCs. These receptor sequences come from a woman between 18 and 29 years old in good health.

The rearrangement uses TRBV5-1 and TRBJ2-5; TRBD2 matches at 9 bases. The CDR3 totals 16 residues. V lost 0 bases, J lost 5 bases, and 8 bases stayed unmatched. Looked up from germline, CDR1 is SGHRS and CDR2 is YFSETQ. The CDR3 loop is CASSLAFSSGVETQYF. CDR3 nucleotides: TGCGCCAGCAGCTTGGCCTTTTCTAGCGGGGTTGAGACCCAGTACTTC.

DNA for the CDR3: TGTGCCAGCTCCGTCCAGCGGGCGAACACCGGGGAGCTGTTTTTT. This sequence encodes CASSVQRANTGELFF. The rearrangement joins TRBV18 to TRBJ2-2, with D possibly TRBD2 on 6 matching bases. The CDR3 has 15 residues. Trimming cost V 6 bases and J 0 bases, with 11 bases left between them. Germline V gene data show CDR1 as KGHSH and CDR2 as LQKENI.

This rearrangement joins TRBV10-3 to TRBJ2-3; 10 bases fit TRBD2. This CDR3 is built from 16 residues. CDR1 is ENHRY and CDR2 is SYGVKD in the germline V gene. Germline trimming cut 5 bases from V and 0 bases from J; bases unmatched to any gene: 5. The CDR3 nucleotides are TGTGCCATCAGTTACCTAGCGGGAGCTAGCACAGATACGCAGTATTTT. As protein: CAISYLAGASTDTQYF.

Only a few counts were recorded for this clonotype. The junction differs from germline at one of its ends, possibly a read error. This sequence joins TRBV28 and TRBJ1-4; a possible D gene is TRBD1 (5 bases). The CDR3 is made up of 14 amino acids. Germline assignment: CDR1 MDHEN and CDR2 SYDVKM. The CDR3 spells CASRNVGGNEKLFF. CDR3 nucleotides: TGTGCCAGCAGAAACGTTGGGGGAAATGAAAAATTGTTTTTT. The full variable domain, its missing parts supplied by reference TRBV28 and TRBJ1-4, is DVKVTQSSRYLVKRTGEKVFLECVQDMDHENMFWYRQDPGLGLRLIYFSYDVKMKEKGDIPEGYSVSREKKERFSLILESASTNQTSMYLCASRNVGGNEKLFFGSGTQLSVL.

The J gene is TRBJ2-2, the V gene TRBV20-1; 7 nucleotides agree with TRBD1. The CDR3 consists of 16 residues. Germline CDR1 reads DFQATT; CDR2 reads SNEGSKA (reference sequence). V was clipped by 3 bases and J by 6 bases; unmatched bases: 13. The CDR3 bases are TGCAGTGCTAGCAACGTCTTGACAGGGTTCCCCGGGGAGCTGTTTTTT. Translating it yields CSASNVLTGFPGELFF.

This clonotype was seen at least ten times. V is TRBV25-1 and J is TRBJ2-3; TRBD1 is a possible D gene (5 bases). CDR3 length: 16 residues. Germline-derived CDR1 and CDR2 are MGHDK and SYGVNS. Trimming left V 2 bases short and J 2 bases short, with 14 bases between. The CDR3 region is CASSEGHVGHTDTQYF. The CDR3 bases are TGTGCCAGCAGTGAAGGCCACGTCGGACACACAGATACGCAGTATTTT.

This clonotype was counted only a few times. The rearrangement joins TRBV10-3 to TRBJ2-3, with TRBD2 matching 9 bases. CDR3 length: 14 residues. CDR1 is ENHRY and CDR2 is SYGVKD in the germline V gene. V was clipped by 5 bases and J by 3 bases; unmatched bases: 3. The CDR3 bases are TGTGCCATCAGTAGCGGGGGGAGAACAGATACGCAGTATTTT. Its protein product is CAISSGGRTDTQYF.

The genes are TRBV5-4 and TRBJ2-1; D gene uncertain. V was trimmed by 0 bases and J by 5 bases, leaving 6 bases between them. CDR1 is SGHNT, CDR2 YYREEE, per germline (reference sequence). The CDR3 is 13 amino acids. The DNA of the CDR3 is TGTGCCAGCAGCTTGGAGGCCCACAATGAGCAGTTCTTC. Residues: CASSLEAHNEQFF.

V gene TRBV7-8 combines with J gene TRBJ2-1, with 10 positions matching TRBD2. The ends lost 1 base at V and 7 bases at J; junction bases unmatched: 7. From germline, CDR1 is SGHVS and CDR2 FQNEAQ. The CDR3 runs to 16 residues. The chain's CDR3 is CASSLDKAGGPNEQFF. CDR3 sequence (DNA): TGTGCCAGCAGCTTAGATAAAGCGGGAGGGCCGAATGAGCAGTTCTTC.

The chain links TRBV6-5 to TRBJ2-2; 7 bases line up with TRBD2. Germline CDR1 reads MNHEY; CDR2 reads SVGAGI. Trimming took 0 bases from V and 4 from J; bases not matched to a gene: 8. This CDR3 contains 17 residues. The CDR3 protein is CASSYSPSAGRTGELFF. The CDR3 DNA sequence: TGTGCCAGCAGTTACTCGCCGTCAGCGGGACGCACCGGGGAGCTGTTTTTT.

CDR3 loop: CATSRERQIVNNEQFF. The CDR3 DNA reads TGTGCCACCAGCAGAGAAAGGCAAATCGTAAACAATGAGCAGTTCTTC. J is TRBJ2-1 and V is TRBV15; no reliable D call. Trimming cost V 0 bases and J 5 bases, with 14 bases left between them. Germline V gene lookup returns CDR1 LNHNV and CDR2 YYDKDF (reference sequence). The CDR3 has 16 residues.

The table lists this clonotype with a few counts. The CDR3 is CASSLVPGQNIQYF. CDR3 DNA: TGCGCCAGCAGCTTGGTTCCAGGCCAAAACATTCAGTACTTC. The chain recombines TRBV5-1 with TRBJ2-4, with D unclear. This CDR3 comprises 14 residues. V lost 0 bases and J 5 bases, leaving 9 bases between the germline ends. Germline loops: CDR1 SGHRS, CDR2 YFSETQ.

This clonotype appeared many times. The chain carries TRBV29-1 and TRBJ2-3, with TRBD2 matching 9 bases. Germline values: CDR1 SQVTM, CDR2 ANQGSEA. The CDR3 has 14 residues. V gave up 7 bases and J gave up 4 bases; unmatched junction bases: 9. The CDR3 here is CSAKRGTSSDTQYF. CDR3 DNA sequence: TGCAGCGCCAAGCGTGGGACTAGCTCAGATACGCAGTATTTT.

The chain joins TRBV27 to TRBJ2-1; 11 positions match TRBD2. The CDR3 is 15 residues long. The germline gives CDR1 MNHEY, CDR2 SMNVEV (reference sequence). Trimming took 6 bases from V and 7 from J; bases not matched to a gene: 8. For the CDR3, the DNA is TGTGCCAGCAGGCAGACTAGCGGGATATGGAATGAGCAGTTCTTC. It codes for CASRQTSGIWNEQFF.

The chain links TRBV7-8 to TRBJ2-1; D remains unclear. V lost 5 bases, J lost 6 bases, and 17 bases lay in between. This CDR3 spans 15 amino acids. Germline CDR1 is SGHVS and CDR2 is FQNEAQ. DNA for the CDR3: TGTGCCAGCAGCCAAGACCCTCCCCCTCGCAATGAGCAGTTCTTC. Translated: CASSQDPPPRNEQFF.

The chain employs TRBV5-1 and TRBJ1-3; possibly TRBD1 for D (6 bases). Trimming stripped 5 bases from V and 0 bases from J, with 18 bases between. The CDR3 runs to 17 residues. Germline values: CDR1 SGHRS, CDR2 YFSETQ. The CDR3 DNA sequence: TGCGCCAGCAGTCGAGGGGACAACATGGACTCTGGAAACACCATATATTTT. It codes for CASSRGDNMDSGNTIYF. The full variable domain, completed using reference TRBV5-1 and TRBJ1-3, is KAGVTQTPRYLIKTRGQQVTLSCSPISGHRSVSWYQQTPGQGLQFLFEYFSETQRNKGNFPGRFSGRQFSNSRSEMNVSTLELGDSALYLCASSRGDNMDSGNTIYFGEGSWLTVV.

V is TRBV7-8 and J is TRBJ2-1; 14 nucleotides match TRBD2. Germline V CDR1 and CDR2: SGHVS, FQNEAQ. V shed 5 bases and J 9 bases; nucleotides not matched to a gene: 9. CDR3 length: 16 residues. CDR3 region: CASSLGRGLAGVEQFF. CDR3 nucleotides: TGTGCCAGCAGCCTCGGTAGGGGACTAGCGGGAGTTGAGCAGTTCTTC.

The rearrangement uses TRBV15 and TRBJ2-5; maybe TRBD2 (6 bases). This CDR3 is built from 12 residues. CDR1 LNHNV and CDR2 YYDKDF come from the germline V gene (reference sequence). The V gene lost 9 bases and the J gene lost 4 bases, with 12 bases spanning the gap. CDR3 region: CATAVGGETQYF. In nucleotides, the CDR3 is TGTGCCACTGCGGTGGGGGGAGAGACCCAGTACTTC.

The rearrangement uses TRBV20-1 and TRBJ2-7; D unresolved. The V and J ends lost 3 bases and 6 bases respectively, with 9 bases between them. The CDR3 extends over 11 amino acids. CDR1 is DFQATT, CDR2 SNEGSKA, per germline (reference sequence). The CDR3 sequence: CSASEVREQYF. CDR3 bases: TGCAGTGCTAGTGAGGTGCGCGAGCAGTACTTC.

The chain has TRBV6-5 and TRBJ2-2; D gene uncertain. Trimming shortened V by 2 bases and J by 0 bases, and 7 bases separated the two germline ends. This CDR3 comprises 15 residues. Germline CDR1 is MNHEY and CDR2 is SVGAGI. CDR3 sequence: CASSYLSPNTGELFF. In nucleotides, the CDR3 is TGTGCCAGCAGTTACCTCTCACCGAACACCGGGGAGCTGTTTTTT.

This clonotype was found a few times. V is TRBV10-2 and J is TRBJ2-7; no clear D. Trimming removed 6 bases at V and 2 bases at J, with 11 bases between. CDR1 is WSHSY and CDR2 is SAAADI in the germline V gene. The CDR3 extends over 13 amino acids. The CDR3: CASRGSVTYEQYF. CDR3 DNA sequence: TGCGCCAGCAGAGGGTCAGTTACCTACGAGCAGTACTTC.

This clonotype was detected only a few times. This chain joins TRBV20-1 and TRBJ2-1; 9 positions agree with TRBD2. The CDR3 consists of 16 residues. V lost 3 bases and J lost 4; bases outside the gene matches: 10. From germline, CDR1 is DFQATT and CDR2 SNEGSKA (reference sequence). For the CDR3, the DNA is TGCAGTGCTAGGCCAATGAGCGGGGGGATGTACAATGAGCAGTTCTTC. Translated, it gives CSARPMSGGMYNEQFF.

V gene TRBV4-1 combines with J gene TRBJ2-1, with D possibly being TRBD2 (5 bases). This CDR3 has 15 amino acids. The germline V gene has CDR1 MGHRA and CDR2 YSYEKL. Trimming stripped 3 bases from V and 4 bases from J, with 13 bases between. The CDR3 DNA is TGCGCCAGCAGCCACAGTGGGAGTTTGTACAATGAGCAGTTCTTC. Its translation is CASSHSGSLYNEQFF.

This clonotype was counted a few times. This chain connects TRBV25-1 to TRBJ1-1; D may be TRBD1 (5 bases). Trimming took 8 bases from V and 5 from J, leaving 12 bases between them. CDR1 is MGHDK and CDR2 is SYGVNS in the germline V gene. The CDR3 covers 12 residues. The CDR3 sequence is CASRLGLTEAFF. For the CDR3, the DNA is TGTGCCAGCCGCCTGGGGCTGACTGAAGCTTTCTTT.

This clonotype has more than one count but fewer than ten. At one of its ends the junction is not consistent with the germline gene, which may arise from a read error. The chain has TRBV7-2 and TRBJ1-1, with TRBD1 matching over 8 bases. Germline CDR1 is SGHTA and CDR2 is FQGNSA. This CDR3 comprises 15 residues. The CDR3 sequence: CASSPWTGRLPDAFF. The CDR3, as DNA: TGTGCCAGCAGCCCGTGGACAGGGCGGTTGCCTGACGCTTTCTTT.

The rearrangement uses TRBV12-3 or TRBV12-4 and TRBJ2-1; TRBD2 aligns across 8 bases. This CDR3 spans 14 amino acids. V lost 6 bases, J lost 8 bases, and 9 bases stayed unmatched. CDR3 bases: TGTGCCAGCAGGACCGGGACTAGGCCCGATGAGCAGTTCTTC. Protein product: CASRTGTRPDEQFF.

This clonotype was counted a few times. The chain couples TRBV3-1 to TRBJ2-1; D unclear. Germline CDR1 LGHDT, CDR2 YNNKEL (reference sequence). V gave up 3 bases and J gave up 6 bases, with 15 bases separating them. The CDR3 is made up of 15 amino acids. The CDR3 loop reads CASSQTHQMSNEQFF. The CDR3 bases are TGTGCCAGCAGCCAGACCCACCAAATGAGCAATGAGCAGTTCTTC.